Below are 23 T cell receptor beta chains sequenced from a single sample in a study of shared clonotypes between healthy human individuals. Generated by immunoSEQ multiplex PCR, the TCRdb table keeps only in-frame clones and is missing some. The repertoire holds about 650,000 clones, around 95% seen once, with roughly 0.1% in the top ten. CD45RO negativity and positive selection for CCR7 defined naive CD8 cells, a population that excluded terminally differentiated effector memory CD45RA+ cells. The sequenced material came from naive CD8+ T cells sorted from blood. All receptors come from a woman under 40 in good health.

The V call is TRBV30, the J call TRBJ2-2, with D possibly being TRBD1 (6 bases). Germline lookup yields CDR1 GTSNPN and CDR2 SVGIG (reference sequence). This CDR3 spans 13 amino acids. V was cut by 7 bases and J by 1 base, with 10 bases left in between. Here the CDR3 reads CASTDRNTGELFF. The CDR3 DNA is TGTGCCTCCACGGACAGGAACACCGGGGAGCTGTTTTTT.

This clone was seen a single time. The chain uses TRBV5-4 and TRBJ1-4, with D uncertain. V lost 2 bases, J lost 8 bases, and 7 bases lay in between. The CDR3 length is 12 residues. Germline loops: CDR1 SGHNT, CDR2 YYREEE (reference sequence). The CDR3 sequence is CASSFGDEKLFF. The DNA of the CDR3 is TGTGCCAGCAGCTTCGGAGACGAAAAACTGTTTTTT. Complete variable domain (other parts from reference TRBV5-4 and TRBJ1-4): ETGVTQSPTHLIKTRGQQVTLRCSSQSGHNTVSWYQQALGQGPQFIFQYYREEENGRGNFPPRFSGLQFPNYSSELNVNALELDDSALYLCASSFGDEKLFFGSGTQLSVL.

The count of this clone is one. The chain is built from TRBV7-8 and TRBJ2-2; D is ambiguous. The CDR3 extends over 12 amino acids. Germline CDR1 and CDR2: SGHVS and FQNEAQ. Deletions cut 1 base from V and 9 bases from J, with 6 bases between. CDR3: CASSLGGRELFF. The CDR3 DNA reads TGTGCCAGCAGCTTAGGTGGGCGGGAGCTGTTTTTT.

CDR3 bases: TGTGCCTCAACTAGCGGGAGGGCAGCTGGGGCCAACGTCCTGACTTTC. This encodes CASTSGRAAGANVLTF. The genes are TRBV5-5 and TRBJ2-6, with 13 nucleotides matching TRBD2. Losses at the gene ends were 10 bases for V and 2 bases for J; bases not matched to a gene: 6. CDR1 is SGHKS and CDR2 is YYEKEE in the germline V gene (reference sequence). This CDR3 comprises 16 residues.

The chain has TRBV10-1 and TRBJ2-7; perhaps TRBD2 as D (5 bases). The CDR3 extends over 16 amino acids. The V end was cut by 3 bases, the J end by 4 bases, with 19 bases between. Per the germline V gene, CDR1 is WNHNN and CDR2 is SYGVQD (reference sequence). The CDR3 DNA reads TGCGCCAGCAGTGACGGGATCGGCGCCCTACAATACGAGCAGTACTTC. This translates into CASSDGIGALQYEQYF.

The genes are TRBV7-6 and TRBJ1-1, with 8 nucleotides matching TRBD1. Germline loops: CDR1 SGHVS, CDR2 FNYEAQ. CDR3 size: 13 residues. After removal of 6 bases from V and 4 bases from J, the junction contained 4 bases not matched to a gene. This chain's CDR3 is CASRQTGGTEAFF. In DNA form, the CDR3 reads TGTGCCAGCAGACAAACAGGGGGCACTGAAGCTTTCTTT.

This chain links TRBV30 with TRBJ1-1, with a weak D call TRBD1 (5 bases). The CDR3 runs to 16 residues. Per germline, CDR1 GTSNPN and CDR2 SVGIG (reference sequence). V lost 2 bases, J lost 5 bases, and 21 bases lay in between. The chain's CDR3 is CAWSIERGRRGTEAFF. The CDR3 nucleotides are TGTGCCTGGAGTATTGAAAGGGGACGGCGTGGAACTGAAGCTTTCTTT.

This clone appeared once. This chain uses TRBV19 with TRBJ2-7; D possibly corresponds to TRBD1 (6 bases). CDR3 length: 14 residues. Germline values: CDR1 LNHDA, CDR2 SQIVND (reference sequence). The ends were cut back, 7 bases at V and 4 bases at J, with 17 bases in the middle. CDR3 sequence reads: CASNDPGTRYEQYF. CDR3 nucleotide sequence: TGTGCCAGTAACGACCCCGGGACAAGATACGAGCAGTACTTC.

This sequence joins TRBV13 and TRBJ1-2; D is possibly TRBD1 (5 bases). This CDR3 region has 14 residues. V was clipped by 3 bases and J by 4 bases, with 12 bases between them. Germline CDR1 PRHDT, CDR2 FYEKMQ (reference sequence). CDR3 nucleotide sequence: TGTGCCAGCAGCTTTAGCGGGACCCCCTATGGCTACACCTTC. Its protein is CASSFSGTPYGYTF.

The rearrangement uses TRBV5-1 and TRBJ1-1; D call uncertain. Trimming cost V 4 bases and J 4 bases, with 14 bases left between them. CDR1 and CDR2 from the germline V gene are SGHRS and YFSETQ. The CDR3 contains 14 residues. CDR3 in amino acids: CASSESGRGTEAFF. The CDR3 DNA is TGCGCCAGCAGCGAAAGCGGCAGAGGCACTGAAGCTTTCTTT.

The gene calls are TRBV6-1 and TRBJ2-1; the match to TRBD2 covers 7 bases. V lost 4 bases, J lost 7 bases, and 13 bases stayed unmatched. The CDR3 totals 16 residues. Germline V lookup: CDR1 MNHNS, CDR2 SASEGT. The CDR3 loop reads CASSVTAGRLLNEQFF. The CDR3 nucleotides read TGTGCCAGCAGTGTTACAGCCGGGAGGTTACTTAATGAGCAGTTCTTC.

The chain combines TRBV2 with TRBJ1-1, with a possible D match to TRBD1 (6 bases). The CDR3 totals 13 residues. The V and J ends lost 10 bases and 0 bases respectively, with 12 bases between them. Germline CDR1 and CDR2: SNHLY and FYNNEI. This CDR3 reads CATSGTMNTEAFF. CDR3 bases: TGTGCCACGTCCGGGACAATGAACACTGAAGCTTTCTTT.

The rearrangement uses TRBV10-3 and TRBJ2-7, with 13 positions matching TRBD2. Germline CDR1 and CDR2: ENHRY and SYGVKD. The CDR3 is 18 residues long. Trimming at V came to 0 bases and at J to 1 base, leaving 6 bases not matched to a gene. The CDR3: CAISESGLAGAPSYEQYF. CDR3 sequence (DNA): TGTGCCATCAGTGAGTCCGGACTAGCGGGAGCCCCATCCTACGAGCAGTACTTC.

This chain uses TRBV2 with TRBJ1-1; weak D call: TRBD1 (6 bases). The V end lost 2 bases, the J end lost 2 bases, and 9 bases lay between the germline ends. CDR3 size: 14 residues. Germline-derived CDR1 and CDR2 are SNHLY and FYNNEI. In DNA form, the CDR3 reads TGTGCCAGCAGTGAAAGACAGGTCAACACTGAAGCTTTCTTT. Translating it yields CASSERQVNTEAFF.

Remarks on this clone: Other DNA sequences in the sample encode the same CDR3. CDR3 in amino acids: CASSFHPNEQFF. The CDR3 DNA is TGTGCCAGCAGCTTCCACCCCAATGAGCAGTTCTTC. The rearrangement uses TRBV7-9 and TRBJ2-1; D is ambiguous. The CDR3 totals 12 residues. CDR1 SEHNR and CDR2 FQNEAQ come from the germline V gene (reference sequence). V shed 3 bases and J shed 6 bases, with 6 bases lying between them. The full variable domain, with the rest looked up from reference TRBV7-9 and TRBJ2-1, is DTGVSQNPRHKITKRGQNVTFRCDPISEHNRLYWYRQTLGQGPEFLTYFQNEAQLEKSRLLSDRFSAERPKGSFSTLEIQRTEQGDSAMYLCASSFHPNEQFFGPGTRLTVL.

The chain combines TRBV9 with TRBJ2-7, with D possibly being TRBD2 (6 bases). There are 15 residues in the CDR3. V was pared by 7 bases and J by 0 bases, with 17 bases between. Germline V gene lookup returns CDR1 SGDLS and CDR2 YYNGEE. CDR3 sequence reads: CASAVEGGPSYEQYF. The CDR3 nucleotides read TGTGCCAGCGCAGTTGAGGGAGGCCCCTCCTACGAGCAGTACTTC.

The chain joins TRBV28 to TRBJ2-7; TRBD1 aligns across 7 bases. V shed 6 bases and J 0 bases; nucleotides not matched to a gene: 8. The CDR3 extends over 15 amino acids. From germline, CDR1 is MDHEN and CDR2 SYDVKM. CDR3 nucleotides: TGTGCCAGCAGGATCGGGACAGATACCTCCTACGAGCAGTACTTC. Translated, it gives CASRIGTDTSYEQYF.

On this clone itself: Being one base from a much bigger clone, this may be a read error. Different DNA sequences within this sample yield the same CDR3. This chain links TRBV28 with TRBJ2-7; no clear D gene. CDR3 size: 11 residues. Trimming removed 2 bases at V and 3 bases at J, with 2 bases between. Germline lookup yields CDR1 MDHEN and CDR2 SYDVKM. This chain's CDR3 is CASSLVYEQYF. The CDR3 nucleotides read TGTGCCAGCAGTTTAGTCTACGAGCAGTACTTC. The variable domain in full, completed from reference TRBV28 and TRBJ2-7, reads DVKVTQSSRYLVKRTGEKVFLECVQDMDHENMFWYRQDPGLGLRLIYFSYDVKMKEKGDIPEGYSVSREKKERFSLILESASTNQTSMYLCASSLVYEQYFGPGTRLTVT.

The rearrangement joins TRBV13 to TRBJ2-2; D possibly corresponds to TRBD2 (5 bases). Germline lookup yields CDR1 PRHDT and CDR2 FYEKMQ (reference sequence). This CDR3 contains 19 residues. The V end was cut by 2 bases, the J end by 7 bases, with 26 bases between. The CDR3 sequence: CASSLFSGWRAHSIGELFF. The CDR3 DNA is TGTGCCAGCAGCTTATTTAGTGGTTGGCGGGCACACTCTATCGGGGAGCTGTTTTTT. The full variable domain, in which reference TRBV13 and TRBJ2-2 provide the parts outside the CDR3, is AAGVIQSPRHLIKEKRETATLKCYPIPRHDTVYWYQQGPGQDPQFLISFYEKMQSDKGSIPDRFSAQQFSDYHSELNMSSLELGDSALYFCASSLFSGWRAHSIGELFFGEGSRLTVL.

Notes on this clone: This same CDR3 is encoded by further DNA sequences in the sample. This chain uses TRBV5-6 with TRBJ1-1; possible D gene TRBD1, 5 bases. CDR1 and CDR2 from the germline V gene are SGHDT and YYEEEE. The CDR3 extends over 13 amino acids. V lost 2 bases to trimming and J lost 8 bases, with 13 bases between them. CDR3: CASSFGGGTEAFF. CDR3 coding DNA: TGTGCCAGCAGCTTTGGGGGAGGGACGGAAGCTTTCTTT.

The J gene is TRBJ1-1, the V gene TRBV4-1; 8 bases agree with TRBD1. CDR1 is MGHRA, CDR2 YSYEKL, per germline. Germline trimming cut 2 bases from V and 1 base from J; bases unmatched to any gene: 3. The CDR3 is 15 amino acids. This chain's CDR3 is CASSQHGQGNTEAFF. CDR3 coding DNA: TGCGCCAGCAGCCAACATGGACAGGGGAACACTGAAGCTTTCTTT.

The chain recombines TRBV6-4 with TRBJ2-3; 11 bases map to TRBD2. The length of the CDR3 is 15 residues. Per germline, CDR1 MRHNA and CDR2 SNTAGT. The V segment lost 2 bases and the J segment 6 bases; nucleotides outside the gene matches: 4. CDR3 residues: CASSDVAGGLDTQYF. For the CDR3, the DNA is TGTGCCAGCAGTGACGTAGCGGGAGGGCTTGATACGCAGTATTTT.

The rearrangement joins TRBV5-5 to TRBJ2-2; 12 bases align to TRBD2. The V segment lost 0 bases and the J segment 6 bases; nucleotides outside the gene matches: 6. CDR1 and CDR2 from the germline V gene are SGHKS and YYEKEE (reference sequence). This CDR3 is built from 17 residues. As DNA, the CDR3 is TGTGCCAGCAGCTTGGGACTAGCGGGAGCAGTTGCCGGGGAGCTGTTTTTT. Amino acid sequence: CASSLGLAGAVAGELFF.